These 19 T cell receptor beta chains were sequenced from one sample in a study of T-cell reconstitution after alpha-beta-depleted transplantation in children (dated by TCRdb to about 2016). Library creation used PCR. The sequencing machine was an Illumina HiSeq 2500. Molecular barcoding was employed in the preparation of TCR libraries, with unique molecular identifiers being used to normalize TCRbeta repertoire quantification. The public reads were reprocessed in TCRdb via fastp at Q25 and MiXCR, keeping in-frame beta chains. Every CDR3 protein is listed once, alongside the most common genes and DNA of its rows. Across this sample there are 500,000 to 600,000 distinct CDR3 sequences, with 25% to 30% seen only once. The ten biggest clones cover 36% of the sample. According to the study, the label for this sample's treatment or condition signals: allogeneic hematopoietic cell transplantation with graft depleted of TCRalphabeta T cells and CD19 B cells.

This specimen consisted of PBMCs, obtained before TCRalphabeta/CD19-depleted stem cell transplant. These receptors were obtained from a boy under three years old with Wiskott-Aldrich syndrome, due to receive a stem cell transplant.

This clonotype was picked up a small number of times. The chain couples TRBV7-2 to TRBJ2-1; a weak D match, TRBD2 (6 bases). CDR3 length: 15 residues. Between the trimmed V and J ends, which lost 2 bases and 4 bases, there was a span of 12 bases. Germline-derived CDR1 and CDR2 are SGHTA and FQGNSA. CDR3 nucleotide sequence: TGTGCCAGCAGCTTAAGTAGCGGCATATACAATGAGCAGTTCTTC. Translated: CASSLSSGIYNEQFF.

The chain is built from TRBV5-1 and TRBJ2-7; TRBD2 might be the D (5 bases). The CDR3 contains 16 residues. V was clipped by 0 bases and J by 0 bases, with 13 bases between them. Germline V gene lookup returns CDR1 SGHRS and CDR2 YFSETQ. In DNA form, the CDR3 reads TGCGCCAGCAGCTTGGGCGGACTGGGGAGCTCCTACGAGCAGTACTTC. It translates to CASSLGGLGSSYEQYF.

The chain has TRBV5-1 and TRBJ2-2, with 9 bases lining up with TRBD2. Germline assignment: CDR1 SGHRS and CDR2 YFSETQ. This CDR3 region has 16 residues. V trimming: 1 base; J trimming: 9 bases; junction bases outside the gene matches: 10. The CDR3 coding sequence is TGCGCCAGCAGCTTGACCTTCCCTAGCGGGATCTGGGAGCTGTTTTTT. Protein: CASSLTFPSGIWELFF.

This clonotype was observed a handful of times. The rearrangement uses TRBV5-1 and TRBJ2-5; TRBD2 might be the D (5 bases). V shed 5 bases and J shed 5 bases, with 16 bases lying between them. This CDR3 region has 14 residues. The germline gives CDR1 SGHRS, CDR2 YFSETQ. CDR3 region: CASSHQAGGETQYF. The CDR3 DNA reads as TGCGCCAGCAGTCACCAGGCGGGTGGGGAGACCCAGTACTTC.

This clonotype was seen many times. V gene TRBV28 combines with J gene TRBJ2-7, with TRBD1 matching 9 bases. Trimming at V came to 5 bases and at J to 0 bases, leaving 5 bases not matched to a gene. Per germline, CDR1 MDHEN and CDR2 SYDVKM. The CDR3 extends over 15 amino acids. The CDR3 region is CASSPGTGYSYEQYF. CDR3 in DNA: TGTGCCAGCAGTCCGGGGACAGGGTACTCCTACGAGCAGTACTTC.

Here the CDR3 reads CASSEGGLAGGPYNEQFF. CDR3 bases: TGTGCCAGCAGTGAGGGGGGACTAGCGGGAGGGCCTTACAATGAGCAGTTCTTC. The genes are TRBV6-1 and TRBJ2-1, with TRBD2 identical over 16 bases. V lost 3 bases and J lost 4; bases outside the gene matches: 6. This CDR3 spans 18 amino acids. Germline loops: CDR1 MNHNS, CDR2 SASEGT.

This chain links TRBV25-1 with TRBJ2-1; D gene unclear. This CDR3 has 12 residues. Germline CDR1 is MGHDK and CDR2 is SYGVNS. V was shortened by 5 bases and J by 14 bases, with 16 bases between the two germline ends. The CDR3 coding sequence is TGTGCCAGCAGTTTTCTCATGACTTCGGAGTTCTTC. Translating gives CASSFLMTSEFF. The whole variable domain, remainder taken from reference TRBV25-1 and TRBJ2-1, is EADIYQTPRYLVIGTGKKITLECSQTMGHDKMYWYQQDPGMELHLIHYSYGVNSTEKGDLSSESTVSRIRTEHFPLTLESARPSHTSQYLCASSFLMTSEFFGPGTRLTVL.

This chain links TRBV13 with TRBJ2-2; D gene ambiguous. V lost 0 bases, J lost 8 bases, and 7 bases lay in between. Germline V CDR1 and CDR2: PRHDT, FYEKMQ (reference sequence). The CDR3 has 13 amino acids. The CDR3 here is CASSLGQTGELFF. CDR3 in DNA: TGTGCCAGCAGCTTAGGACAAACTGGGGAGCTGTTTTTT.

CDR3 in amino acids: CASSKNRDRLEKLFF. The CDR3 DNA sequence: TGTGCCAGCAGCAAAAACCGGGACAGACTTGAAAAACTGTTTTTT. This rearrangement joins TRBV7-8 to TRBJ1-4; 7 bases fit TRBD1. The CDR3 consists of 15 residues. CDR1 and CDR2 from the germline V gene are SGHVS and FQNEAQ. The J segment lost 7 bases and the V segment lost 5 bases, leaving 10 bases of the junction unmatched.

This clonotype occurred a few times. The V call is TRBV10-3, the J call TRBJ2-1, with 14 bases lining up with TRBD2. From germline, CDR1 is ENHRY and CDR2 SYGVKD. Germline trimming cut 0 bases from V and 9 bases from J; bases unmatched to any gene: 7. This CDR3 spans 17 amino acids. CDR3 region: CAISESGLAGVGGEQFF. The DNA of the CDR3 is TGTGCCATCAGTGAGTCGGGACTAGCGGGAGTAGGTGGTGAGCAGTTCTTC.

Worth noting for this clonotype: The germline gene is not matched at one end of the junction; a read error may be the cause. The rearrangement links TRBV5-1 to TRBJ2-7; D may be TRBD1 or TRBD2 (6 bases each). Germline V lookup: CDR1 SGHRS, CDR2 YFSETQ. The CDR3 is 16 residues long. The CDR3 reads CAISPLRGAGFYEQYF. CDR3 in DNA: TGCGCCATCAGCCCCCTTAGGGGGGCAGGATTCTACGAGCAGTACTTC.

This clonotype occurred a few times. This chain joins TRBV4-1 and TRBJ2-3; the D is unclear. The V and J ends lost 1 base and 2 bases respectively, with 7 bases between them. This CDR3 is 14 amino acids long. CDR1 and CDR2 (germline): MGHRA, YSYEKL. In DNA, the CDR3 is TGCGCCAGCAGCCAAGGACCCACCACAGATACGCAGTATTTT. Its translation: CASSQGPTTDTQYF.

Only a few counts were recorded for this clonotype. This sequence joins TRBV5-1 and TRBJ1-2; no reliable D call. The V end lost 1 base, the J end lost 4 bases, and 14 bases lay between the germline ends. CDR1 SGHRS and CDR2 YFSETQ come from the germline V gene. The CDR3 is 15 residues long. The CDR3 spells CASSLSGELAYGYTF. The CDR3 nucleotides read TGCGCCAGCAGCTTGTCTGGAGAGCTGGCCTATGGCTACACCTTC.

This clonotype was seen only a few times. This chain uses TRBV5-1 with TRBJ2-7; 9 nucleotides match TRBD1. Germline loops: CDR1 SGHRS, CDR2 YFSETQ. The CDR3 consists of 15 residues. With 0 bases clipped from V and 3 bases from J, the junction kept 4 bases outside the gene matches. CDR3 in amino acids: CASSLGQGEIYEQYF. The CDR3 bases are TGCGCCAGCAGCTTGGGACAGGGGGAAATCTACGAGCAGTACTTC.

The CDR3 nucleotides are TGTGCCAGCAGCCCCGGACTCATTAGCACAGATACGCAGTATTTT. It specifies CASSPGLISTDTQYF. The chain recombines TRBV11-2 with TRBJ2-3, with a possible D match to TRBD2 (5 bases). This CDR3 comprises 15 residues. CDR1 SGHAT and CDR2 FQNNGV come from the germline V gene. V lost 5 bases and J 0 bases, leaving 12 bases between the germline ends.

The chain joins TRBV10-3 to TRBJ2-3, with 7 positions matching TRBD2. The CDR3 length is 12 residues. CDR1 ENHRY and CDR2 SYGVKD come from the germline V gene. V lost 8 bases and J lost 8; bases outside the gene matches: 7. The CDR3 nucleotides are TGTGCCATCTCGCGGGAGCGAGGTACGCAGTATTTT. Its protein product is CAISRERGTQYF.

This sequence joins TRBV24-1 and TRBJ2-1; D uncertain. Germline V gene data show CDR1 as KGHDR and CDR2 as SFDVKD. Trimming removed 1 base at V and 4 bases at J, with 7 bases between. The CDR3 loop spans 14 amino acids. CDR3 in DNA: TGTGCCACCAGTGATTTCCCCAGTTACAATGAGCAGTTCTTC. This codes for CATSDFPSYNEQFF.

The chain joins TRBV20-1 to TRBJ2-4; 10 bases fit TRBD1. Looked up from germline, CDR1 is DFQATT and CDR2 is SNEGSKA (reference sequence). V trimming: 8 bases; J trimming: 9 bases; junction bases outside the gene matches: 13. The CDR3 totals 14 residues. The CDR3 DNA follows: TGCAGTTCTATGGACGCCCGGACAGGGGGCATTCAGTACTTC. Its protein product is CSSMDARTGGIQYF.

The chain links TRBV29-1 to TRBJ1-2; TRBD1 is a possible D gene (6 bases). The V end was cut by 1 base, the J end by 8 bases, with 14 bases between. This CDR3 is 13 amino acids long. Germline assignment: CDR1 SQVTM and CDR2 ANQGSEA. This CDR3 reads CSVEGRGVKGYTF. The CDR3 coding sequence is TGCAGCGTTGAAGGCAGGGGCGTAAAGGGCTACACCTTC.